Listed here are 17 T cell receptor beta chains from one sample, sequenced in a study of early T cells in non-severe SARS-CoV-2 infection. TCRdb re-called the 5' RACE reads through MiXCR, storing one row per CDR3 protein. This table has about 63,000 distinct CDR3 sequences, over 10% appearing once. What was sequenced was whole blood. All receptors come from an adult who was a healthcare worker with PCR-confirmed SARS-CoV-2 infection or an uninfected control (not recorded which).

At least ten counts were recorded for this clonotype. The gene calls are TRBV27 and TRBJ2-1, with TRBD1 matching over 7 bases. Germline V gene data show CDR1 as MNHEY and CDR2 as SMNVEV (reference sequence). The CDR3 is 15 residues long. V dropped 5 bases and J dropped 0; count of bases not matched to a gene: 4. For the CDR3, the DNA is TGTGCCAGCAGTCTGACAGGGAGCTCCTACAATGAGCAGTTCTTC. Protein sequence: CASSLTGSSYNEQFF.

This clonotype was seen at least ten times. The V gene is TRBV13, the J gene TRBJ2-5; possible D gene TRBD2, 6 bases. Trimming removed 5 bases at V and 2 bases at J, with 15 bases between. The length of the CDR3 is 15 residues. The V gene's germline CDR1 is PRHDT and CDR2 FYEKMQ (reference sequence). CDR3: CASSLAPSGQETQYF. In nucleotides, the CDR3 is TGTGCCAGCAGCCTCGCCCCCAGCGGGCAAGAGACCCAGTACTTC.

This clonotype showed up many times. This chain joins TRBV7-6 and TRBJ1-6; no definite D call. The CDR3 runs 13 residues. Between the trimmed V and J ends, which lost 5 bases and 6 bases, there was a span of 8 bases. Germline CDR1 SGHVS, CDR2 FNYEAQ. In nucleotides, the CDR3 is TGTGCCAGCAGCCCTACCGGTAATTCACCCCTCCACTTT. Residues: CASSPTGNSPLHF.

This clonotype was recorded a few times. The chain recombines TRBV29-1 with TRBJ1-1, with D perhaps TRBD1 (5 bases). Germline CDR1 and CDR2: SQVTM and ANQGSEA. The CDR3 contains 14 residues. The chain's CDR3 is CSSGSTPARTEAFF. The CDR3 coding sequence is TGCAGTTCAGGGAGTACCCCCGCCCGCACTGAAGCTTTCTTT.

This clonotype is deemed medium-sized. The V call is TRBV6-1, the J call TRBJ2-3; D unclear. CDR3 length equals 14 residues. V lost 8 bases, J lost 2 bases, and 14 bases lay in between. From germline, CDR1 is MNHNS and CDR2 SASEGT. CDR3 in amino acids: CASLKGPLTDTQYF. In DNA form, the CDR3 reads TGTGCCAGCCTGAAGGGCCCTCTCACAGATACGCAGTATTTT.

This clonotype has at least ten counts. DNA for the CDR3: TGTGCCAGCAGCCGACAGGGGAGGGGAGGAGAGACCCAGTACTTC. The encoded protein is CASSRQGRGGETQYF. This chain joins TRBV7-9 and TRBJ2-5; tentatively, D is TRBD1 (8 bases). V lost 5 bases to trimming and J lost 4 bases, with 17 bases between them. CDR1 is SEHNR and CDR2 is FQNEAQ in the germline V gene (reference sequence). The CDR3 covers 15 residues.

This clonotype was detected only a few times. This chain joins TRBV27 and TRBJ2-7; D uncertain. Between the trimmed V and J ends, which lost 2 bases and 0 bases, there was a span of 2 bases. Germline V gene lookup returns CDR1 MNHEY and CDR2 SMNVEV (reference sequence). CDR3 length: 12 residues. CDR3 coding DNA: TGTGCCAGCAGTTTAATCTCCTACGAGCAGTACTTC. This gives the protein CASSLISYEQYF.

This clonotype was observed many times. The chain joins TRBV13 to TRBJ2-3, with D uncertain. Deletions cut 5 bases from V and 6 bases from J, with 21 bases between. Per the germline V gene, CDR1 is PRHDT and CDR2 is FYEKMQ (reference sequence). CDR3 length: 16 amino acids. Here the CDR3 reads CASSPLKGSRWDTQYF. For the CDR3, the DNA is TGTGCCAGCAGCCCCCTGAAGGGTAGCAGGTGGGATACGCAGTATTTT.

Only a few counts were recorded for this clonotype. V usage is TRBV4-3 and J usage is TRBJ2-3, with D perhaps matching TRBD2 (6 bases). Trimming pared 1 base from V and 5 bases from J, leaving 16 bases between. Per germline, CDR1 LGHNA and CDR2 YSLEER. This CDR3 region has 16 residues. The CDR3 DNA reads TGCGCCAGCAGCCAAGCTCCGTTCTGGGGAGGAGATACGCAGTATTTT. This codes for CASSQAPFWGGDTQYF.

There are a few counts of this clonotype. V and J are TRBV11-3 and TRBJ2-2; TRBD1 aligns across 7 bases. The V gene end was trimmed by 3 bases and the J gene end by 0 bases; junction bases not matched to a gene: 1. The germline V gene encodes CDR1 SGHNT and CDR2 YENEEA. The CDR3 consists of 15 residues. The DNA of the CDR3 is TGTGCCAGCAGCTTCGGGACAGCGAACACCGGGGAGCTGTTTTTT. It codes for CASSFGTANTGELFF.

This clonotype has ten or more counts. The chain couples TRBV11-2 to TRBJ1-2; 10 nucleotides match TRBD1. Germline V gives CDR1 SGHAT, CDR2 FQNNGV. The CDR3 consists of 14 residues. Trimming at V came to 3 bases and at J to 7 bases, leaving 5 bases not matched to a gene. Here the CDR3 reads CASSFWTGGGGYTF. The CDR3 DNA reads TGTGCCAGCAGCTTTTGGACAGGGGGAGGTGGCTACACCTTC.

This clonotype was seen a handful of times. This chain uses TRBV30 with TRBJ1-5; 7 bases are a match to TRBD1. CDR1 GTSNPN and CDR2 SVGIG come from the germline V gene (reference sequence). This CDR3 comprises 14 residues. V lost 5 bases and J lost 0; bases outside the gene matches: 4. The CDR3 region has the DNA TGTGCCTGGGATCAGGGGGTTAGCAATCAGCCCCAGCATTTT. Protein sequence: CAWDQGVSNQPQHF.

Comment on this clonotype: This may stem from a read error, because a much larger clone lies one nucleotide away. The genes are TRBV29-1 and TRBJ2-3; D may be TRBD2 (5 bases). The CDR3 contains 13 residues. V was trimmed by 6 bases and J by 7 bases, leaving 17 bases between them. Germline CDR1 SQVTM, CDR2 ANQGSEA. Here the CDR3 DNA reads TGCAGCGTGGAGCCCGGGGAACGGAATACGCAGTATTTT. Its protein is CSVEPGERNTQYF.

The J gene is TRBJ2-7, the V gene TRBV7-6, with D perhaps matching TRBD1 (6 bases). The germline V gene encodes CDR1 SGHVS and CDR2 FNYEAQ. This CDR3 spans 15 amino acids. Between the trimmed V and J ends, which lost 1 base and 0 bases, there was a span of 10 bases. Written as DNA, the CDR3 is TGTGCCAGCAGCTTAGAGGAGGACAGCTCCTACGAGCAGTACTTC. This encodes CASSLEEDSSYEQYF. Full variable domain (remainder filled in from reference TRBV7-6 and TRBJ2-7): GAGVSQSPRYKVTKRGQDVALRCDPISGHVSLYWYRQALGQGPEFLTYFNYEAQQDKSGLPNDRFSAERPEGSISTLTIQRTEQRDSAMYRCASSLEEDSSYEQYFGPGTRLTVT.

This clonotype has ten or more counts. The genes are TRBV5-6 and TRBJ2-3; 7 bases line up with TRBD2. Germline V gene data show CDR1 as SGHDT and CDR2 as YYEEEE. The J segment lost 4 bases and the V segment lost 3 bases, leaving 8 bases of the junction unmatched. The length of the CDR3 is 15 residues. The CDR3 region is CASSSRLALPDTQYF. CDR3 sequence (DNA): TGTGCCAGCAGCTCCCGACTAGCCCTCCCAGATACGCAGTATTTT.

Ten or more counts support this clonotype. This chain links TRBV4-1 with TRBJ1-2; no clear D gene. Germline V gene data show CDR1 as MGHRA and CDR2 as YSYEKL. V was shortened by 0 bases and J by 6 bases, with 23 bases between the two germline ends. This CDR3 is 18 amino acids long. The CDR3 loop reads CASSQDHGGSVTFHGYTF. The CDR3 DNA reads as TGCGCCAGCAGCCAAGATCATGGCGGGTCGGTGACGTTCCATGGCTACACCTTC.

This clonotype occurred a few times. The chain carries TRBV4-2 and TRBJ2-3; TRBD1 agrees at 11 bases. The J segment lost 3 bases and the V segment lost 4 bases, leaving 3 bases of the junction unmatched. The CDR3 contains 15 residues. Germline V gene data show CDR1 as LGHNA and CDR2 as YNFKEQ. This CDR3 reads CASSLGQGATDTQYF. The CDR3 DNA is TGTGCCAGCAGCCTAGGACAGGGGGCGACAGATACGCAGTATTTT.